These T cell receptor beta chains were read from a single sample in a study of Ad26.COV2.S vaccination and SARS-CoV-2 variants. The assay was immunoSEQ multiplex PCR, and TCRdb's table has in-frame clones only and misses some. The sample holds around 300,000 clones; more than 85% are singletons and the top ten take around 5.3%. Sequencing used peripheral blood, obtained in a trial of Ad26.COV2.S vaccine versus placebo. The receptors derive from a person aged 18-65 years who received the Ad26.COV2.S COVID-19 vaccine or a placebo. Each CDR3 is given with its conserved first and last residue. The D gene is left open where the match is weak. The listing skips clone size in some rows; elsewhere it reads once, few, many or a size class.

>TRBV6-5|.|TRBJ1-2|.
TGTGCCAGCAGTCTTCTACTTAACTATGGCTACACCTTC
CASSLLLNYGYTF
>TRBV7-9|.|TRBJ1-2|.
TGTGCCAGCAGCTTACAGCACTATGGCTACACCTTC
CASSLQHYGYTF
>TRBV5-1|once|TRBJ2-7|TRBD2
TGCGCCAGCAGCGAAGGGACTAGCGGGATCTACGAGCAGTACTTC
CASSEGTSGIYEQYF
>TRBV11-2|.|TRBJ2-5|.
TGTGCCAGCAGGGGAGGAGAGACCCAGTACTTC
CASRGGETQYF
>TRBV6-5|.|TRBJ1-6|TRBD1
TGTGCCACCGCCAGGGGGGCAGATTTTAATTCACCCCTCCACTTT
CATARGADFNSPLHF
>TRBV19|.|TRBJ1-5|.
TGTGCCAGTAGGCCAAGGGAAAATCAGCCCCAGCATTTT
CASRPRENQPQHF
>TRBV5-1|.|TRBJ2-1|.
TGCGCCAGCAGCTTGGGGTCGGGCAGGGCGTCCTACAATGAGCAGTTCTTC
CASSLGSGRASYNEQFF
>TRBV28|.|TRBJ2-4|.
TGTGCCAGCAGTCTACTAGCTCAATTAGCCAAAAACATTCAGTACTTC
CASSLLAQLAKNIQYF
>TRBV10-3|.|TRBJ2-2|.
TGTGCCATTTGTCCCTTCCCACTAGCAGACGGGGAGCTGTTTTTT
CAICPFPLADGELFF
>TRBV11-1|.|TRBJ1-1|.
TGTGCCAGCAGCTTAGGCCGGGGAAACACTGAAGCTTTCTTT
CASSLGRGNTEAFF
>TRBV5-1|.|TRBJ2-2|.
TGCGCCAGCAGCCCCCGGACGGCTAACACCGGGGAGCTGTTTTTT
CASSPRTANTGELFF
>TRBV6-5|few|TRBJ1-1|.
TGTGCCAGCCCGAGTTCGAAAACGGGGAACACTGAAGCTTTCTTT
CASPSSKTGNTEAFF
>TRBV4-1|.|TRBJ2-7|TRBD1
TGCGCCAGCAGCTACACCGGGACAGGAACTTACGAGCAGTACTTC
CASSYTGTGTYEQYF
>TRBV5-6|.|TRBJ1-5|.
TGTGCCAGCAGCTTAACCCCAGGGGGCAATCAGCCCCAGCATTTT
CASSLTPGGNQPQHF
>TRBV2|.|TRBJ2-7|TRBD2
TGTGCCAGCAGTGAATTGAGGGAGGGCGAGCAGTACTTC
CASSELREGEQYF
>TRBV14|.|TRBJ1-5|.
TGTGCCAGCAGCAGGACCAAAAATCAGCCCCAGCATTTT
CASSRTKNQPQHF
>TRBV9|.|TRBJ2-5|.
TGTGCCAGCAGCGTAGGAAGGGGGGGTCCAGGGACCCAGTACTTC
CASSVGRGGPGTQYF
>TRBV6-1|.|TRBJ2-7|.
TGTGCCAGCAGTGACCCGGACAGCTACGAGCAGTACTTC
CASSDPDSYEQYF
>TRBV5-1|.|TRBJ2-2|TRBD1
TGCGCCAGCAGCTTGGATTACAGGGGGTCGGGGGAGCTGTTTTTT
CASSLDYRGSGELFF
>TRBV29-1|.|TRBJ1-1|.
TGCAGCGTTGCTACAGGTCCGAACACTGAAGCTTTCTTT
CSVATGPNTEAFF
>TRBV7-8|once|TRBJ2-1|.
TGTGCCAGCAGCTGGGGTAGGGGGGGAAAGCAAGGCAATGAGCAGTTCTTC
CASSWGRGGKQGNEQFF
>TRBV7-2|.|TRBJ2-3|.
TGTGCCAGCAGCCAGCATCCGCTACGACCCACAGATACGCAGTATTTT
CASSQHPLRPTDTQYF
>TRBV7-9|.|TRBJ1-5|.
TGTGCCAGCAGCTTAGGGAATCAGCCCCAGCATTTT
CASSLGNQPQHF
>TRBV7-3|.|TRBJ1-1|TRBD1
TGTGCCAGCAGCTCAGGGGGCGTTGGCACTGAAGCTTTCTTT
CASSSGGVGTEAFF
>TRBV20-1|.|TRBJ2-3|TRBD2
TGCAGTGCTAGTAGACGGGAGGGCCACGATACGCAGTATTTT
CSASRREGHDTQYF
>TRBV2|.|TRBJ1-4|.
TGTGCCAGCAGTATATTAGGGGGTAATGAAAAACTGTTTTTT
CASSILGGNEKLFF
>TRBV13|once|TRBJ2-4|TRBD2
TGTGCCAGCAGCTTAGGGCTAGCGGGAGGAGCCAAAAACATTCAGTACTTC
CASSLGLAGGAKNIQYF
>TRBV5-4|.|TRBJ2-3|.
TGTGCCAGCAGCCCCCGAAAAGGGACAGATACGCAGTATTTT
CASSPRKGTDTQYF
>TRBV24-1|.|TRBJ2-3|.
TGTGCCACCAGTGATTTTAAAGATACGCAGTATTTT
CATSDFKDTQYF
>TRBV7-2|.|TRBJ2-3|.
TGTGCCAGCAGCTTTACAGACGTCGGCACAGATACGCAGTATTTT
CASSFTDVGTDTQYF
>TRBV5-6|.|TRBJ1-5|TRBD1
TGTGCCAGCAGCTTGACGGGACAGGGGGCTCTTCAGCCCCAGCATTTT
CASSLTGQGALQPQHF
>TRBV6-5|.|TRBJ1-6|.
TGTGCCAGCCGAGCCCAGTTTAATTCACCCCTCCACTTT
CASRAQFNSPLHF
>TRBV28|.|TRBJ2-7|TRBD2
TGTGCCAGCAGTTCCCCGGGACTATCACCGTACGAGCAGTACTTC
CASSSPGLSPYEQYF
>TRBV1|few|TRBJ2-1|.
TGCACCAGCAGCCAAGATTTACGGGGGAGTAACAATGAGCAGTTCTTC
CTSSQDLRGSNNEQFF
>TRBV6-5|.|TRBJ1-2|TRBD1
TGTGCCAGCAGTTACGGCAAGGGGGCAGATAATGGCTACACCTTC
CASSYGKGADNGYTF
>TRBV5-1|once|TRBJ2-3|.
TGCGCCAGCAGCTCCGAATTCCCCGTCACAGATACGCAGTATTTT
CASSSEFPVTDTQYF
>TRBV19|.|TRBJ2-7|TRBD1
TGTGCCAGTAGTACCCCGGGACAGTCGTACGAGCAGTACTTC
CASSTPGQSYEQYF
>TRBV30|.|TRBJ2-5|TRBD2
TGTGCCTGGAGTGGACTAGCTTCGGTAGAGACCCAGTACTTC
CAWSGLASVETQYF
>TRBV6-4|many|TRBJ2-1|TRBD2
TGTGCCAGCAGTGACTCAGGGACTAGCGGGAGGAATGAGCAGTTCTTC
CASSDSGTSGRNEQFF
>TRBV4-2|.|TRBJ2-7|.
TGTGCCAGCAGCCAATGGAACCATCCGACCTACGAGCAGTACTTC
CASSQWNHPTYEQYF
>TRBV6-2/TRBV6-3|once|TRBJ2-5|TRBD1
TGTGCCAGCAGTTACTCAGGGACAGGTGATCAAGAGACCCAGTACTTC
CASSYSGTGDQETQYF
>TRBV19|.|TRBJ2-1|.
TGTGCCAGTATAAGCTCGGGTAGGGGTGAGCAGTTCTTC
CASISSGRGEQFF
>TRBV19|.|TRBJ1-5|TRBD1
TGTGCCAGTAGTACCAGACAGGGACGCTATAGCAATCAGCCCCAGCATTTT
CASSTRQGRYSNQPQHF
>TRBV4-1|.|TRBJ2-7|.
TGCGCCAGCAGCCCTAAAATAGCGGCGTCTCAAATACCTTCCTACGAGCAGTACTTC
CASSPKIAASQIPSYEQYF
>TRBV9|.|TRBJ2-2|.
TGTGCCAGCAACGAGGGGGTGTGGCCCGGGGAGCTGTTTTTT
CASNEGVWPGELFF
>TRBV5-6|.|TRBJ2-7|TRBD1
TGTGCCAGCAGCTTGGGGACAGGGGGACGGGAGCAGTACTTC
CASSLGTGGREQYF
>TRBV27|.|TRBJ2-1|.
TGTGCCAGCAGTGAGGTAGGTCCGTTTCGGAGGCAGTTCTTC
CASSEVGPFRRQFF
>TRBV14|.|TRBJ1-6|.
TGTGCCAGCAGCGGACGGTGGAATTCACCCCTCCACTTT
CASSGRWNSPLHF
>TRBV28|.|TRBJ2-7|.
TGTGCCAGCCGGGGGATCTACGAGCAGTACTTC
CASRGIYEQYF
>TRBV5-4|.|TRBJ2-7|.
TGTGCCAGCAGCTGGGGAGGACAGACTGACTACGAGCAGTACTTC
CASSWGGQTDYEQYF
>TRBV28|.|TRBJ1-3|TRBD1
TGTGCCAGCGGCGTTACGACAGGGGGACCTGGAAACACCATATATTTT
CASGVTTGGPGNTIYF
>TRBV5-1|.|TRBJ2-7|.
TGCGCCAGCAGCTTGAACTACCGCAACGAGCAGTACTTC
CASSLNYRNEQYF
>TRBV29-1|.|TRBJ2-1|.
TGCAGCGTTCATAGGAGTAGTAATGAGCAGTTCTTC
CSVHRSSNEQFF
>TRBV6-5|once|TRBJ2-5|TRBD2
TGTGCCAGCAGTACCACGGGAGGCTGGGAGACCCAGTACTTC
CASSTTGGWETQYF
>TRBV10-2|.|TRBJ1-6|.
TGCGCCAGCAGTGGGAGCCGGGATTATTCACCCCTCCACTTT
CASSGSRDYSPLHF
>TRBV18|.|TRBJ2-2|.
TGTGCCAGCTCACCTACAGCGAACACCGGGGAGCTGTTTTTT
CASSPTANTGELFF
>TRBV5-6|.|TRBJ1-1|TRBD1
TGTGCCAGCAGCCGACTCAGGGGGAAAGAGGAAGCTTTCTTT
CASSRLRGKEEAFF